The TCR beta chain under discussion was sequenced for a study of graft-versus-host responses after intestinal transplantation. Trimming cost V 2 bases and J 1 base, with 2 bases left between them. This CDR3 is built from 12 residues. Germline values: CDR1 SGHAT, CDR2 FQNNGV. With roughly 200,000 irradiated, violet-dye-labeled stimulator cells, roughly 200,000 CFSE-labeled responder cells were plated. Many counts were recorded for this clone. Sequencing used immunoSEQ multiplex PCR; TCRdb keeps in-frame clones, though not all of them. The sample has 7,000 or so clones, approximately 25% seen once. The V call is TRBV11-2, the J call TRBJ1-2; D unclear. The input for sequencing was alloreactive CD8+ T cells from a mixed lymphocyte reaction culture, taken before transplantation. Sample subset: CFSE-low proliferating T cells sorted from approximately 6-day pre-transplant mixed lymphocyte reaction (GvH or HvG direction). The clonotype originates from a human patient who was an organ donor for intestinal transplantation. The CDR3 loop reads CASSLHNYGYTF. DNA for the CDR3: TGTGCCAGCAGCTTACATAACTATGGCTACACCTTC.